This TCR beta chain was documented in a study of T cells in Graves' hyperthyroidism and ophthalmopathy. The wider study: Before any treatment, at initial diagnosis, peripheral blood was collected. Study-level findings and limits: Ophthalmopathy and stable hyperthyroidism were separated by a 13 V-J model.

This clonotype was detected ten times or more. What it binds is not known. TCR beta CDR3 region amplification was performed from RNA transcripts. RT-PCR in the first round (using the HTBI primer set) targeted the TCR CDR3. Via MiXCR, TCRdb re-called the multiplex PCR reads, giving one row per CDR3 protein. The sample holds roughly 380,000 distinct CDR3 sequences, roughly 15% seen once. The length of the CDR3 is 14 residues. With V trimmed by 8 bases and J by 5 bases, 12 bases remained unmatched. Fresh 10 ml peripheral blood yielded PBMCs. The source is a woman aged 18 to 35 with Graves' hyperthyroidism. The chain joins TRBV12-3 or TRBV12-4 to TRBJ2-7; TRBD1 matches at 7 bases. Sequenced input: blood. The CDR3 loop is CASGVRTGVNEQYF. CDR3 DNA sequence: TGTGCCAGCGGTGTTAGGACAGGAGTAAACGAGCAGTACTTC.